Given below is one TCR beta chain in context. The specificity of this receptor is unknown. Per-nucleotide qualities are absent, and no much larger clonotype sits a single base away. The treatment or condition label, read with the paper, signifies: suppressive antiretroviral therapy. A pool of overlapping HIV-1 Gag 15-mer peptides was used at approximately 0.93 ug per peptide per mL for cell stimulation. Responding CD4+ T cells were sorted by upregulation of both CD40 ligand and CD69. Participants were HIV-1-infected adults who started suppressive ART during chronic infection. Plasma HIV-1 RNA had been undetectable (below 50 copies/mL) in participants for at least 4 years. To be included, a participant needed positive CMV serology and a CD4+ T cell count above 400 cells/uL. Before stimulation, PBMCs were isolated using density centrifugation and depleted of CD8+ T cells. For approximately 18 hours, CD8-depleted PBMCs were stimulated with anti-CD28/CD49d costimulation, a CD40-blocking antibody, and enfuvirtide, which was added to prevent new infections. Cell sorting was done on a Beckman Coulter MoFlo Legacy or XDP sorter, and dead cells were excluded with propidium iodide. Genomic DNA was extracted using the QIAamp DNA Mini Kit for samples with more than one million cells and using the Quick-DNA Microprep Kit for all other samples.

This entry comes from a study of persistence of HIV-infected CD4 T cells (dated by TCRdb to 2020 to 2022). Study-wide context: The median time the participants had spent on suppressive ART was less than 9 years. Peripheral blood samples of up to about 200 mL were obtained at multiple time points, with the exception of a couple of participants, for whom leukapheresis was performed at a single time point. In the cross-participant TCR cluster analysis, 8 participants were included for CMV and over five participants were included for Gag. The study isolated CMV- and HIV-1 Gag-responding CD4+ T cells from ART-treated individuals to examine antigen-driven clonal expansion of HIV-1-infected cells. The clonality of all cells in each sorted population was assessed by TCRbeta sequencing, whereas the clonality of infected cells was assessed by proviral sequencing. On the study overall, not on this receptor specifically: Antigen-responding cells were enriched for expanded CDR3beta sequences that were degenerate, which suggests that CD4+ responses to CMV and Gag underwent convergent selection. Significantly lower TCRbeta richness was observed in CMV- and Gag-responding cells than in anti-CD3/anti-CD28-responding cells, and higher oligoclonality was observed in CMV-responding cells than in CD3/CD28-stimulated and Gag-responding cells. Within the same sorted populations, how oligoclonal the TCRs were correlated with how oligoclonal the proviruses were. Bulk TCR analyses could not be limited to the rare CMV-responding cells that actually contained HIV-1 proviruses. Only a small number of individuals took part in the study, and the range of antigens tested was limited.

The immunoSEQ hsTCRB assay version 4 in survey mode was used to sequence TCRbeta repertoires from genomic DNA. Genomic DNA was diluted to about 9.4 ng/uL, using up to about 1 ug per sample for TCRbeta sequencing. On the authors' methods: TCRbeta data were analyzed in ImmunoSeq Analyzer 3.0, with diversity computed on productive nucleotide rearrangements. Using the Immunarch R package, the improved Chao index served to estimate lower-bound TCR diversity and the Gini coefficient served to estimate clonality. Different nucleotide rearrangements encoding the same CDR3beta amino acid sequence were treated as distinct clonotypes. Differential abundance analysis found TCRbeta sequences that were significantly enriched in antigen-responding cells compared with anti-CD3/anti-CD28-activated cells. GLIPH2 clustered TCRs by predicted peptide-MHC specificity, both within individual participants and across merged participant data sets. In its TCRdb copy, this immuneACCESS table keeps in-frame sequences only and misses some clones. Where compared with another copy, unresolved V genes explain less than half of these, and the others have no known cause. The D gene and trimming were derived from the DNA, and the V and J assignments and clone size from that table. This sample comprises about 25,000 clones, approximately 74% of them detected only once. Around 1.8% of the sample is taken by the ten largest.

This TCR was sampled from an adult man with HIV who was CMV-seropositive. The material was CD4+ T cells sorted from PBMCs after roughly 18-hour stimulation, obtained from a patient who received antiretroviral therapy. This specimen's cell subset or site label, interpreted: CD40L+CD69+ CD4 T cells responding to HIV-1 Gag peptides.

The bases read TGCGCCAGCAGCTTGACCTCCGCCGGGACAGGGGGCACCGGGGAGCTGTTTTTT. This gives the protein CASSLTSAGTGGTGELFF. The V and J segments used are TRBV5-1 and TRBJ2-2; 11 bases in between match TRBD1. CDR1 SGHRS and CDR2 YFSETQ were looked up in the germline V gene. The CDR3 runs 18 amino acids, cysteine and phenylalanine included. Just CDR3 DNA is preserved here, 54 bases in frame from base 1. Relative to germline, V is missing 1 base and J is missing 4 bases, with 9 bases of the junction outside any gene match.